The clone carrying this TCR beta chain was picked up many times. The target antigen is unknown. The sample originates from a study of Graves' ophthalmopathy and Graves' hyperthyroidism. Points from the study as a whole: Among expanded thyroid clonotypes above 0.001 frequency, most also occurred in blood.

The source of the PBMCs was over 8.5 ml of fresh peripheral blood. Researchers took RNA transcripts and amplified TCR beta CDR3 regions from them. A first-round RT-PCR used HTBI primers, followed by a second-round multiplex PCR. TCRdb reprocessed the multiplex PCR reads via MiXCR and lists one record per CDR3 protein. The repertoire includes 620,000 or so distinct CDR3 sequences, roughly 20% of them detected once, and approximately 6.5% sits in the top ten. The CDR3 has 17 amino acids. The junction had 16 bases not matched to a gene; V was cut back by 4 bases and J by 3 bases. Germline CDR1 reads SGDLS; CDR2 reads YYNGEE.

The source material was peripheral blood. The sequence derives from a woman in her late teens or twenties with stable Graves' hyperthyroidism. Some clones in this sample may be carry-over from other donors' samples. The chain combines TRBV9 with TRBJ2-7, with 7 bases aligning to TRBD2. The CDR3 is CASSFEAGTKTNYEQYF. Written as DNA, the CDR3 is TGTGCCAGCAGCTTCGAAGCCGGGACTAAGACCAACTACGAGCAGTACTTC.